Listed below are T cell receptor beta chains from one sample, sequenced in a study of shared clonotypes between healthy human individuals. The assay was immunoSEQ multiplex PCR, and TCRdb's table has in-frame clones only and misses some. The table has 600,000 or so clones, about 98% seen once. Sequenced material: naive CD8+ T cells sorted from blood. These receptors all come from a man between 25 and 39 years old in good health. Both conserved end residues are part of each CDR3. Each record gives: CDR3 DNA, CDR3 protein, D gene, V gene, J gene. A D gene is named only where the DNA matches it firmly.

TGTGCCAGCAGTCCGTTCGTAGCTAGCGGGAGTTACACAGATACGCAGTATTTT,CASSPFVASGSYTDTQYF,TRBD2,TRBV28,TRBJ2-3
TGCGCCAGCAGCCACTCGATAGCTTCTAACTATGGCTACACCTTC,CASSHSIASNYGYTF,-,TRBV5-1,TRBJ1-2
TGTGCCAGCAGGTTAGGGGGCGAGACTGAAGCTTTCTTT,CASRLGGETEAFF,TRBD1,TRBV28,TRBJ1-1
TGTGCCAGCAGTCCAATTACAGGGGGCCCTCCTTACGAGCAGTACTTC,CASSPITGGPPYEQYF,TRBD1,TRBV7-9,TRBJ2-7
TGTGCCAGCAGCTCCCGGGACAGGGCCATCTTCGAGACCCAGTACTTC,CASSSRDRAIFETQYF,TRBD1,TRBV5-5,TRBJ2-5
TGTGCCACCTCAACTTCTTCGGGAGGGCCCGACGAGCAGTACTTC,CATSTSSGGPDEQYF,TRBD2,TRBV27,TRBJ2-7
TGTGCCAGCAGCTTAGCGCCCTTAGGGGTCGGGAATGAGCAGTTCTTC,CASSLAPLGVGNEQFF,-,TRBV7-2,TRBJ2-1
TGCGCCAGCAGCTTGGCAGCGGGAGGCCCCGATGAGCAGTTCTTC,CASSLAAGGPDEQFF,TRBD2,TRBV5-1,TRBJ2-1
TGTGCCAGCAGTTACGCTGGTTACGAGCAGTACTTC,CASSYAGYEQYF,-,TRBV6-5,TRBJ2-7
TGTGCCAGCAGTTCGCATCGGACAGGGGAAAAACTGTTTTTT,CASSSHRTGEKLFF,TRBD1,TRBV27,TRBJ1-4
TGTGCCAGCAGCTTAGGAGGGGTAGCGGAAACTAGCACAGATACGCAGTATTTT,CASSLGGVAETSTDTQYF,-,TRBV13,TRBJ2-3
TGTGCCAGCAGGGGGACAGGGGAAGCTTTCTTT,CASRGTGEAFF,TRBD1,TRBV27,TRBJ1-1
TGTGCCAGCAGCACCATAGAGGGGGCGCAGGAAAAACTGTTTTTT,CASSTIEGAQEKLFF,TRBD1,TRBV9,TRBJ1-4
TGTGCCAGCACTTTTGCCACCGGGACTAGCGGGAGGGCCTCGTGGGATGAGCAGTTCTTC,CASTFATGTSGRASWDEQFF,TRBD2,TRBV27,TRBJ2-1
TGCAGCGTTGACACAGGATCCTACGAGCAGTACTTC,CSVDTGSYEQYF,-,TRBV29-1,TRBJ2-7
TGCGCCAGCAGCCATCCTGGGAGGGTGAACACTGAAGCTTTCTTT,CASSHPGRVNTEAFF,-,TRBV4-1,TRBJ1-1
TGTGCCATCAGTGAGGAGATAGCGGGCCAACGCCACCAAGAGACCCAGTACTTC,CAISEEIAGQRHQETQYF,TRBD2,TRBV10-3,TRBJ2-5
TGTGCTAGTGGTTCGAAGTGGGGCGAGCAGTACTTC,CASGSKWGEQYF,-,TRBV12-5,TRBJ2-7
TGCAGCGTTGAAGGTGGGTTAGCCAAAAACATTCAGTACTTC,CSVEGGLAKNIQYF,-,TRBV29-1,TRBJ2-4
TGTGCCAGCAGCAATCTAGACACGCACGAGCAGTACTTC,CASSNLDTHEQYF,-,TRBV7-9,TRBJ2-7
TGTGCCAGCAGCGAGAGGACAGGCCGAGGCTACACCTTC,CASSERTGRGYTF,TRBD1,TRBV9,TRBJ1-2
TGTGCCAGCAGCCCGGGACTAGCGGGGAGAGATACGCAGTATTTT,CASSPGLAGRDTQYF,TRBD2,TRBV5-4,TRBJ2-3